One and the same sample provided the 21 T cell receptor beta chains below, sequenced in a study of cytomegalovirus exposure and HLA in healthy donors. Researchers ran the PCR with 60 Vbeta and 13 Jbeta primers. TCRdb's table, derived via immunoSEQ multiplex PCR, lists solely in-frame clones and lacks some. Among 85,000 to 120,000 clones, 75% were seen once, and the ten largest hold 2% to 3%. Sequences were obtained from PBMCs. The receptors stem from a man in his forties in good health and CMV-seronegative.

The V gene is TRBV6-1, the J gene TRBJ1-6, with D possibly TRBD1 on 6 matching bases. The V gene's germline CDR1 is MNHNS and CDR2 SASEGT. V lost 2 bases and J lost 7, with 12 bases in between. The CDR3 loop spans 15 amino acids. In DNA form, the CDR3 reads TGTGCCAGCAGTGAAAGGCCGGGGGGCAATTCACCCCTCCACTTT. Encoded protein: CASSERPGGNSPLHF.

This rearrangement joins TRBV18 to TRBJ1-2; TRBD1 aligns across 9 bases. The germline V gene has CDR1 KGHSH and CDR2 LQKENI. The CDR3 length is 15 residues. The J segment lost 8 bases and the V segment lost 3 bases, leaving 10 bases of the junction unmatched. CDR3 nucleotides: TGTGCCAGCTCACCGTCACAGGGGGCTGGTGGAGGCTACACCTTC. Its protein is CASSPSQGAGGGYTF.

This clone was counted a few times. The V and J genes are TRBV4-2 and TRBJ2-5, with TRBD2 identical over 14 bases. This CDR3 is built from 18 residues. With V trimmed by 1 base and J by 4 bases, 8 bases remained unmatched. Germline CDR1 is LGHNA and CDR2 is YNFKEQ. CDR3 DNA sequence: TGTGCCAGCAGCCAAGCGGGACTAGCGGGGGTGGCTGGAGAGACCCAGTACTTC. Amino acid sequence: CASSQAGLAGVAGETQYF.

In this sample, this clone turned up a few times. The chain's CDR3 is CASSGQGASTEAFF. The CDR3 DNA is TGTGCCAGCAGTGGACAGGGGGCTAGTACTGAAGCTTTCTTT. The chain recombines TRBV2 with TRBJ1-1; 10 nucleotides agree with TRBD1. Germline CDR1 reads SNHLY; CDR2 reads FYNNEI. This CDR3 comprises 14 residues. With V trimmed by 4 bases and J by 5 bases, 4 bases remained unmatched.

The chain combines TRBV6-1 with TRBJ2-7; 8 bases agree with TRBD1. J gave up 3 bases and V 1 base, and 5 bases lay outside the gene matches. This CDR3 spans 15 amino acids. Germline V gives CDR1 MNHNS, CDR2 SASEGT. CDR3 sequence (DNA): TGTGCCAGCAGTGAAGTAATTGGACAGGGCTACGAGCAGTACTTC. This sequence encodes CASSEVIGQGYEQYF.

This clone appeared once. This rearrangement joins TRBV19 to TRBJ1-1; D is unresolved. This CDR3 is built from 12 residues. V lost 7 bases to trimming and J lost 4 bases, with 10 bases between them. Germline CDR1 and CDR2: LNHDA and SQIVND (reference sequence). CDR3 residues: CASTSRLTEAFF. The DNA for the CDR3 is TGTGCCAGTACTTCGAGACTCACTGAAGCTTTCTTT.

The chain couples TRBV5-8 to TRBJ1-5, with TRBD1 identical over 7 bases. V gave up 4 bases and J gave up 5 bases; unmatched junction bases: 6. CDR1 SGHTS and CDR2 YDEGEE come from the germline V gene. This CDR3 is built from 14 residues. This CDR3 reads CASSPGTDYQPQHF. CDR3 in DNA: TGTGCCAGCAGCCCCGGGACAGACTATCAGCCCCAGCATTTT.

The J gene is TRBJ1-2, the V gene TRBV6-1; TRBD1 agrees at 7 bases. The length of the CDR3 is 14 residues. Germline CDR1 reads MNHNS; CDR2 reads SASEGT. V lost 2 bases, J lost 5 bases, and 5 bases stayed unmatched. The CDR3 sequence: CASSEFSTGYGYTF. In DNA, the CDR3 is TGTGCCAGCAGTGAATTTTCGACAGGGTATGGCTACACCTTC.

The V gene is TRBV7-8, the J gene TRBJ1-5; perhaps TRBD1 as D (6 bases). Germline values: CDR1 SGHVS, CDR2 FQNEAQ. V dropped 11 bases and J dropped 5 bases, with 16 bases sitting between them. This CDR3 is 13 amino acids long. This chain's CDR3 is CASGGARHQPQHF. CDR3 DNA sequence: TGTGCCTCCGGGGGGGCGCGGCATCAGCCCCAGCATTTT.

This chain joins TRBV18 and TRBJ2-5; TRBD1 might be the D (6 bases). The CDR3 is made up of 15 amino acids. The V gene lost 3 bases and the J gene lost 1 base, with 12 bases spanning the gap. Germline lookup yields CDR1 KGHSH and CDR2 LQKENI. The CDR3 is CASSPPDSLQETQYF. The DNA of the CDR3 is TGTGCCAGCTCACCTCCGGACAGCCTCCAAGAGACCCAGTACTTC.

The genes are TRBV5-4 and TRBJ1-3, with unresolved D. V was cut by 2 bases and J by 4 bases, with 7 bases left in between. Germline loops: CDR1 SGHNT, CDR2 YYREEE (reference sequence). This CDR3 region has 13 residues. The CDR3 DNA is TGTGCCAGCAGCTTCCACGGGGGAAACACCATATATTTT. It translates to CASSFHGGNTIYF.

The chain joins TRBV4-1 to TRBJ2-3, with TRBD2 as a possible D gene (6 bases). The CDR3 consists of 17 residues. The ends were cut back, 3 bases at V and 2 bases at J, with 18 bases in the middle. Looked up from germline, CDR1 is MGHRA and CDR2 is YSYEKL. The CDR3 nucleotides read TGCGCCAGCAGCCAGACCTGGGGCGGACTAAACACAGATACGCAGTATTTT. This translates into CASSQTWGGLNTDTQYF.

V and J are TRBV9 and TRBJ2-2; 9 bases match TRBD2. The CDR3 has 16 amino acids. V gave up 0 bases and J gave up 4 bases; unmatched junction bases: 4. Germline assignment: CDR1 SGDLS and CDR2 YYNGEE. CDR3 coding DNA: TGTGCCAGCAGCGTAGGGGCTAGCGGGGTCACCGGGGAGCTGTTTTTT. It codes for CASSVGASGVTGELFF.

The V and J genes are TRBV10-1 and TRBJ2-3; 11 positions agree with TRBD2. V lost 3 bases to trimming and J lost 4 bases; unmatched junction nucleotides: 3. Looked up from germline, CDR1 is WNHNN and CDR2 is SYGVQD (reference sequence). The CDR3 is made up of 15 amino acids. The CDR3 region is CASSDNSGGADTQYF. As DNA, the CDR3 is TGCGCCAGCAGTGACAATAGCGGGGGGGCAGATACGCAGTATTTT.

The chain employs TRBV2 and TRBJ2-2, with 8 bases fitting TRBD2. Germline V CDR1 and CDR2: SNHLY, FYNNEI. The CDR3 is made up of 12 amino acids. V dropped 11 bases and J dropped 3; count of bases not matched to a gene: 2. The CDR3 loop reads CAAAGDTGELFF. The DNA of the CDR3 is TGTGCCGCAGCGGGGGACACCGGGGAGCTGTTTTTT. Full variable domain (missing parts from reference TRBV2 and TRBJ2-2): EPEVTQTPSHQVTQMGQEVILRCVPISNHLYFYWYRQILGQKVEFLVSFYNNEISEKSEIFDDQFSVERPDGSNFTLKIRSTKLEDSAMYFCAAAGDTGELFFGEGSRLTVL.

Comment on this clone: Sequence at one end of the junction differs from germline and may be a read error. The chain is built from TRBV2 and TRBJ1-6; D unclear. The germline CDR1 and CDR2 sequences are SNHLY and FYNNEI. The CDR3 is 13 amino acids. The CDR3: CASSDEKNSSLHF. CDR3 coding DNA: TGTGCCAGCAGTGATGAGAAGAATTCATCCCTCCACTTT. Supplemented by reference TRBV2 and TRBJ1-6, the full variable domain reads EPEVTQTPSHQVTQMGQEVILRCVPISNHLYFYWYRQILGQKVEFLVSFYNNEISEKSEIFDDQFSVERPDGSNFTLKIRSTKLEDSAMYFCASSDEKNSSLHFGNGTRLTVT.

This rearrangement joins TRBV5-1 to TRBJ1-2; TRBD1 agrees at 9 bases. The V gene's germline CDR1 is SGHRS and CDR2 YFSETQ. The V gene end was trimmed by 4 bases and the J gene end by 3 bases; junction bases not matched to a gene: 7. This CDR3 is 15 amino acids long. This CDR3 is CASSLGTGSHYGYTF. The CDR3 coding sequence is TGCGCCAGCAGCCTCGGGACAGGGTCCCACTATGGCTACACCTTC. Supplemented by reference TRBV5-1 and TRBJ1-2, the full variable domain reads KAGVTQTPRYLIKTRGQQVTLSCSPISGHRSVSWYQQTPGQGLQFLFEYFSETQRNKGNFPGRFSGRQFSNSRSEMNVSTLELGDSALYLCASSLGTGSHYGYTFGSGTRLTVV.

The chain carries TRBV5-1 and TRBJ2-2; TRBD1 matches 8 bases. Germline CDR1 reads SGHRS; CDR2 reads YFSETQ. Trimming took 1 base from V and 4 from J; bases not matched to a gene: 6. The CDR3 length is 16 residues. The CDR3 protein is CASSLRRQGATGELFF. The CDR3 bases are TGCGCCAGCAGCTTGCGGCGGCAGGGGGCCACCGGGGAGCTGTTTTTT.

The chain recombines TRBV4-1 with TRBJ2-1; 7 nucleotides line up with TRBD1. Germline V CDR1 and CDR2: MGHRA, YSYEKL. The CDR3 length is 15 residues. V lost 6 bases to trimming and J lost 2 bases; unmatched junction nucleotides: 7. This CDR3 reads CASRPTGVTYNEQFF. The CDR3 DNA is TGCGCCAGCAGGCCCACAGGGGTTACCTACAATGAGCAGTTCTTC.

The V call is TRBV5-1, the J call TRBJ2-3; D perhaps matches TRBD1 (6 bases). The CDR3 loop spans 14 amino acids. The V gene's germline CDR1 is SGHRS and CDR2 YFSETQ. V lost 4 bases, J lost 2 bases, and 11 bases lay in between. The CDR3 here is CASSPGTPTDTQYF. In DNA form, the CDR3 reads TGCGCCAGCAGCCCCGGGACACCCACAGATACGCAGTATTTT.

V is TRBV5-6 and J is TRBJ1-3; no clear D. The CDR3 is 15 amino acids. The V gene lost 0 bases and the J gene lost 0 bases, with 7 bases spanning the gap. Germline loops: CDR1 SGHDT, CDR2 YYEEEE. The CDR3 here is CASSLDRSSGNTIYF. CDR3 in DNA: TGTGCCAGCAGCTTGGACCGGAGCTCTGGAAACACCATATATTTT.